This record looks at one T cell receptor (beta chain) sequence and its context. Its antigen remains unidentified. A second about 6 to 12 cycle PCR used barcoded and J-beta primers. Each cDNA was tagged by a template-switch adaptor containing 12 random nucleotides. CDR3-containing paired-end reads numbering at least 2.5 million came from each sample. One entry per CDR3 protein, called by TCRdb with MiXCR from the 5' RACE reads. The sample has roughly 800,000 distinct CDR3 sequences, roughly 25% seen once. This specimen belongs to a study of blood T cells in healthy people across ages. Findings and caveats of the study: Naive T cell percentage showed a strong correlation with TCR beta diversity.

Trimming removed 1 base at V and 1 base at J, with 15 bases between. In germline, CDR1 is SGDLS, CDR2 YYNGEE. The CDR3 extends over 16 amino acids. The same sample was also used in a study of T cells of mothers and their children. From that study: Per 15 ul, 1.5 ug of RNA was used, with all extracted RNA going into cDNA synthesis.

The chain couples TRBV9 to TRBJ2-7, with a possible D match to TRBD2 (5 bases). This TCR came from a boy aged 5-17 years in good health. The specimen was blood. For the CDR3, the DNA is TGTGCCAGCAGCGTAAGAGAGAGGGCTACGTCCTACGAGCAGTACTTC. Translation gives CASSVRERATSYEQYF. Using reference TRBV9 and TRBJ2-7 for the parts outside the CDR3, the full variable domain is DSGVTQTPKHLITATGQRVTLRCSPRSGDLSVYWYQQSLDQGLQFLIQYYNGEERAKGNILERFSAQQFPDLHSELNLSSLELGDSALYFCASSVRERATSYEQYFGPGTRLTVT.